Shown below are 26 T cell receptor beta chains from a single sample sequenced in a study of T cell repertoires in cytomegalovirus infection. The antigens these receptors bind are not known. Each CDR3 protein gets one entry after TCRdb re-called the reads with MiXCR. This table holds a few hundred thousand distinct CDR3 sequences, about 33% found once. The sequencing used cultured PBMCs, collected from culture after CMV antigen stimulation. Receptors were obtained from a human donor in good health (CMV status not recorded). Some clones in this sample may be carry-over from other donors' samples.

The chain is built from TRBV11-3 and TRBJ2-6; D may be TRBD1 (5 bases). The CDR3 length is 13 residues. CDR1 and CDR2 from the germline V gene are SGHNT and YENEEA. V was shortened by 11 bases and J by 0 bases, with 8 bases between the two germline ends. The CDR3 DNA reads TGTGCCGTACAGGACTCTGGGGCCAACGTCCTGACTTTC. Translating gives CAVQDSGANVLTF.

In its sample, this clonotype was seen a few times. V usage is TRBV5-4 and J usage is TRBJ1-2; the D is unclear. Germline-derived CDR1 and CDR2 are SGHNT and YYREEE (reference sequence). V was cut by 1 base and J by 6 bases, with 7 bases left in between. The CDR3 extends over 12 amino acids. In DNA, the CDR3 is TGTGCCAGCAGCTTGCTAGGGAATGGCTACACCTTC. Amino acid sequence: CASSLLGNGYTF.

In its sample, this clonotype was seen a few times. CDR3 region: CASSLAGRSGASTDTQYF. The CDR3 DNA is TGCGCCAGCAGCTTGGCCGGGCGGAGCGGAGCTAGCACAGATACGCAGTATTTT. V and J are TRBV5-1 and TRBJ2-3; D perhaps matches TRBD2 (5 bases). V lost 0 bases and J 0 bases, leaving 17 bases between the germline ends. The germline V gene encodes CDR1 SGHRS and CDR2 YFSETQ. The CDR3 is 18 amino acids.

This chain uses TRBV7-2 with TRBJ1-1; 8 positions match TRBD1. Looked up from germline, CDR1 is SGHTA and CDR2 is FQGNSA. J gave up 3 bases and V 1 base, and 4 bases lay outside the gene matches. The CDR3 extends over 15 amino acids. CDR3 sequence reads: CASSLGYRGDTEAFF. The CDR3 DNA follows: TGTGCCAGCAGCTTAGGGTACAGGGGGGACACTGAAGCTTTCTTT. The full variable domain, its missing parts supplied by reference TRBV7-2 and TRBJ1-1, is GAGVSQSPSNKVTEKGKDVELRCDPISGHTALYWYRQSLGQGLEFLIYFQGNSAPDKSGLPSDRFSAERTGGSVSTLTIQRTQQEDSAVYLCASSLGYRGDTEAFFGQGTRLTVV.

The chain combines TRBV6-2 or TRBV6-3 with TRBJ2-3; D possibly corresponds to TRBD1 (5 bases). V gave up 5 bases and J gave up 0 bases, with 18 bases separating them. Per the germline V gene, CDR1 is MNHEY and CDR2 is SVGEGT. This CDR3 contains 17 residues. CDR3 sequence (DNA): TGTGCCAGCAGTCCAAGGACAACGCTTCTTAGCACAGATACGCAGTATTTT. As protein: CASSPRTTLLSTDTQYF.

This clonotype was counted between two and nine times. V usage is TRBV12-3 or TRBV12-4 and J usage is TRBJ2-3; 11 bases map to TRBD2. This CDR3 spans 15 amino acids. V shed 5 bases and J 7 bases; nucleotides not matched to a gene: 8. The DNA of the CDR3 is TGTGCCAGCAGTGATAGCGGGAGGGGCAGAAATACGCAGTATTTT. It yields the protein CASSDSGRGRNTQYF.

The chain joins TRBV6-5 to TRBJ2-5; D gene unclear. Trimming shortened V by 5 bases and J by 5 bases, and 15 bases separated the two germline ends. CDR1 is MNHEY, CDR2 SVGAGI, per germline. The CDR3 consists of 14 residues. In nucleotides, the CDR3 is TGTGCCAGCAGTCTGTTACGAACCGCCGAGACCCAGTACTTC. Translating it yields CASSLLRTAETQYF.

This clonotype was recorded a few times. The chain couples TRBV6-6 to TRBJ2-5; D not certain. Germline values: CDR1 MNHNY, CDR2 SVGAGI (reference sequence). The CDR3 spans 13 residues. Trimming removed 6 bases from V and 5 bases from J, with 13 bases in between. Here the CDR3 DNA reads TGTGCCAGCAGCGACCAAGCCAGGGAGACCCAGTACTTC. Translating gives CASSDQARETQYF.

This clonotype was detected many times. The genes are TRBV7-2 and TRBJ2-3, with no clear D. The CDR3 is 15 residues long. The V end was cut by 5 bases, the J end by 2 bases, with 14 bases between. The germline gives CDR1 SGHTA, CDR2 FQGNSA. This CDR3 is CASSPSDRYTDTQYF. In nucleotides, the CDR3 is TGTGCCAGCAGCCCATCGGACCGATACACAGATACGCAGTATTTT. The variable domain in full, with the rest retrieved from reference TRBV7-2 and TRBJ2-3, is GAGVSQSPSNKVTEKGKDVELRCDPISGHTALYWYRQSLGQGLEFLIYFQGNSAPDKSGLPSDRFSAERTGGSVSTLTIQRTQQEDSAVYLCASSPSDRYTDTQYFGPGTRLTVL.

Only a few counts were recorded for this clonotype. This sequence joins TRBV7-2 and TRBJ2-1; 8 bases fit TRBD2. From germline, CDR1 is SGHTA and CDR2 FQGNSA. CDR3 size: 13 residues. J was trimmed by 4 bases and V by 11 bases; bases with no gene match: 7. The CDR3 spells CASAGAGYNEQFF. The CDR3 nucleotides are TGTGCCTCAGCGGGAGCGGGTTACAATGAGCAGTTCTTC.

The V call is TRBV24-1, the J call TRBJ2-7, with D possibly TRBD1 on 5 matching bases. The CDR3 contains 13 residues. The germline CDR1 and CDR2 sequences are KGHDR and SFDVKD. The V and J ends lost 5 bases and 5 bases respectively, with 12 bases between them. The CDR3 DNA reads TGTGCCACCAGTGGTCAGGGTAGAGACGAGCAGTACTTC. Its translation is CATSGQGRDEQYF.

The chain uses TRBV7-3 and TRBJ2-3; 9 bases are a match to TRBD2. The germline V gene has CDR1 SGHTA and CDR2 FQGTGA. CDR3 length equals 17 residues. Trimming at V came to 6 bases and at J to 1 base, leaving 11 bases not matched to a gene. CDR3 loop: CASSYRGLAYGTDTQYF. CDR3 in DNA: TGTGCCAGCAGTTACAGAGGACTAGCGTATGGCACAGATACGCAGTATTTT. The full variable domain, rest sourced from reference TRBV7-3 and TRBJ2-3, is GAGVSQTPSNKVTEKGKYVELRCDPISGHTALYWYRQSLGQGPEFLIYFQGTGAADDSGLPNDRFFAVRPEGSVSTLKIQRTERGDSAVYLCASSYRGLAYGTDTQYFGPGTRLTVL.

The chain is built from TRBV24-1 and TRBJ2-5; a weak D match, TRBD2 (6 bases). The CDR3 runs 15 residues. The germline CDR1 and CDR2 sequences are KGHDR and SFDVKD. The ends were cut back, 1 base at V and 5 bases at J, with 13 bases in the middle. The chain's CDR3 is CATSDFPGVVETQYF. The CDR3 DNA reads as TGTGCCACCAGTGATTTTCCGGGAGTTGTGGAGACCCAGTACTTC.

Only a few counts were recorded for this clonotype. The V call is TRBV12-3 or TRBV12-4, the J call TRBJ1-1; TRBD1 aligns across 7 bases. With V trimmed by 7 bases and J by 2 bases, 19 bases remained unmatched. This CDR3 has 18 amino acids. The CDR3 nucleotides are TGTGCCAGCAAAATTCAGCTTAGGGGGCTCAGCGGTAACACTGAAGCTTTCTTT. It yields the protein CASKIQLRGLSGNTEAFF.

The chain recombines TRBV4-1 with TRBJ2-3; 11 bases match TRBD2. The CDR3 totals 18 residues. V lost 4 bases and J lost 4; bases outside the gene matches: 13. CDR1 is MGHRA, CDR2 YSYEKL, per germline. Here the CDR3 reads CASSPWASGRMGPDTQYF. The CDR3 DNA reads as TGCGCCAGCAGCCCCTGGGCTAGCGGGAGGATGGGGCCAGATACGCAGTATTTT.

This clonotype was detected only a few times. The V call is TRBV6-6, the J call TRBJ1-1, with no clear D. Germline V lookup: CDR1 MNHNY, CDR2 SVGAGI (reference sequence). CDR3 length: 15 residues. Trimming cost V 5 bases and J 5 bases, with 18 bases left between them. CDR3 coding DNA: TGTGCCAGCAGTCACGGGCATCCAAAGTGGACTGAAGCTTTCTTT. It codes for CASSHGHPKWTEAFF.

V and J are TRBV6-1 and TRBJ2-3; D is possibly TRBD1 or TRBD2 (5 bases each). The V gene's germline CDR1 is MNHNS and CDR2 SASEGT. The length of the CDR3 is 14 residues. Trimming cost V 2 bases and J 6 bases, with 12 bases left between them. Here the CDR3 DNA reads TGTGCCAGCAGTGAACCTAGCAGGGCGGATACGCAGTATTTT. This encodes CASSEPSRADTQYF.

The rearrangement uses TRBV6-2 or TRBV6-3 and TRBJ1-2; D gene unclear. The CDR3 runs to 15 residues. From germline, CDR1 is MNHEY and CDR2 SVGEGT. Trimming stripped 7 bases from V and 4 bases from J, with 19 bases between. CDR3 coding DNA: TGTGCCAGCACCAACCAGCGGCTCGGGTCCTATGGCTACACCTTC. It encodes CASTNQRLGSYGYTF.

The gene calls are TRBV20-1 and TRBJ2-7; 7 positions match TRBD1. Germline loops: CDR1 DFQATT, CDR2 SNEGSKA (reference sequence). V shed 5 bases and J 0 bases; nucleotides not matched to a gene: 7. CDR3 length: 14 residues. CDR3 sequence (DNA): TGCAGTGCTTGGGACAGCAAAACCTCCTACGAGCAGTACTTC. Translated, it gives CSAWDSKTSYEQYF.

This clonotype came up many times. V is TRBV20-1 and J is TRBJ2-5, with D perhaps matching TRBD2 (7 bases). The CDR3 covers 13 residues. Germline V gives CDR1 DFQATT, CDR2 SNEGSKA (reference sequence). Trimming took off 6 bases at V and 6 bases at J, with 17 bases between the two ends. This CDR3 reads CSAKGGRGQTQYF. The CDR3 bases are TGCAGTGCAAAGGGGGGGAGGGGACAGACCCAGTACTTC.

The chain couples TRBV4-3 to TRBJ1-1; D is unclear. Trimming shortened V by 0 bases and J by 7 bases, and 12 bases separated the two germline ends. Germline V gene data show CDR1 as LGHNA and CDR2 as YSLEER. This CDR3 is built from 14 residues. The CDR3 reads CASSQDPGFGEAFF. CDR3 nucleotides: TGCGCCAGCAGCCAAGATCCGGGGTTTGGTGAAGCTTTCTTT.

The chain joins TRBV7-2 to TRBJ1-4; D is ambiguous. This CDR3 region has 15 residues. Germline V lookup: CDR1 SGHTA, CDR2 FQGNSA. The V gene lost 1 base and the J gene lost 3 bases, with 9 bases spanning the gap. In nucleotides, the CDR3 is TGTGCCAGCAGCTTAGGGGCCCGAGCTAATGAAAAACTGTTTTTT. This translates into CASSLGARANEKLFF.

V usage is TRBV7-2 and J usage is TRBJ2-7; TRBD2 aligns across 10 bases. Looked up from germline, CDR1 is SGHTA and CDR2 is FQGNSA. Trimming took 4 bases from V and 4 from J; bases not matched to a gene: 7. The CDR3 has 15 residues. The CDR3 reads CASSSASGSTYEQYF. The CDR3 nucleotides read TGTGCCAGCAGCTCCGCTAGCGGGAGTACATACGAGCAGTACTTC.

This clonotype was found a few times. This sequence joins TRBV11-2 and TRBJ2-3; D is possibly TRBD1 (6 bases). CDR1 is SGHAT, CDR2 FQNNGV, per germline. The V end was cut by 1 base, the J end by 2 bases, with 19 bases between. The CDR3 is made up of 18 amino acids. The CDR3 spells CASSLVRRGKGVTDTQYF. The DNA of the CDR3 is TGTGCCAGCAGCTTAGTTCGTAGGGGGAAAGGGGTCACAGATACGCAGTATTTT. The entire variable domain, with the rest obtained from reference TRBV11-2 and TRBJ2-3, is as follows: EAGVAQSPRYKIIEKRQSVAFWCNPISGHATLYWYQQILGQGPKLLIQFQNNGVVDDSQLPKDRFSAERLKGVDSTLKIQPAKLEDSAVYLCASSLVRRGKGVTDTQYFGPGTRLTVL.

This clonotype showed up many times. This rearrangement joins TRBV7-9 to TRBJ2-1, with a weak D call TRBD2 (6 bases). Germline V gene data show CDR1 as SEHNR and CDR2 as FQNEAQ (reference sequence). The CDR3 runs to 17 residues. Trimming left V 5 bases short and J 6 bases short, with 23 bases between. As DNA, the CDR3 is TGTGCCAGCAGCCCGCGACCTCTAGCGCCGTTAGTCAATGAGCAGTTCTTC. Encoded protein: CASSPRPLAPLVNEQFF.

This clonotype appeared a few times. The genes are TRBV12-3 or TRBV12-4 and TRBJ2-1; 7 nucleotides line up with TRBD1. V dropped 7 bases and J dropped 6; count of bases not matched to a gene: 6. The CDR3 is made up of 13 amino acids. The CDR3 sequence is CASKNTGANEQFF. In DNA form, the CDR3 reads TGTGCCAGCAAAAACACAGGGGCCAATGAGCAGTTCTTC.